This is a list of T cell receptor beta chains from one sample in a study of OX40 agonist ivuxolimab in advanced cancers. Measured with immunoSEQ multiplex PCR; TCRdb has only the in-frame clones, and not every one. The sample shows over 80,000 clones, roughly 90% of them seen only once. This material consisted of CD4+ or CD8+ T cells sorted from blood, taken in a trial of the OX40 agonist ivuxolimab. All receptors derive from an adult with an advanced solid tumor such as melanoma, head and neck, liver or kidney cancer. The conserved cysteine and the conserved F or W are not part of the CDR3 here.

>-|TRBV7-9
ASSLGTGPYEQY
>TRBJ1-2|TRBV19
ASSHSDRNNYGYT
>TRBJ2-3|TRBV6-6
ASTLGPLRPDTQY
>TRBJ1-4|TRBV28
ASRPQGRGEKLF
>TRBJ2-5|TRBV5-1
ASSLAAYQETQY
>TRBJ2-7|TRBV7-8
ASSSGTTYEQY
>TRBJ2-2|TRBV11-2
ASSLAGTGELF
>TRBJ2-5|TRBV7-6
ASSLYSGVQETQY
>TRBJ1-1|TRBV7-2
ASSLRENTEAF
>TRBJ1-2|TRBV5-1
ASSFQQGSYGYT
>TRBJ1-1|TRBV19
ASSIGSRNTEAF
>TRBJ1-2|TRBV5-1
ASSLGSDYGYT
>TRBJ2-7|TRBV7-6
ASSAAGTWGVSEQY
>TRBJ2-3|TRBV9
ASSVAAGDSTDTQY
>TRBJ1-1|TRBV4-1
ASSQSGQGVVTEAF
>TRBJ2-7|TRBV7-2
ASSLGVTGTGRTYEQY
>TRBJ2-1|TRBV19
ASSEVAGEAYNEQF
>TRBJ1-2|TRBV7-9
ASSPGGASNYGYT
>TRBJ2-1|TRBV25-1
ASEQELAGDHQF
>TRBJ1-2|TRBV4-1
ASSQETVQGYT
>TRBJ1-1|TRBV10-3
AISHRDEGTEAF
>TRBJ2-1|TRBV19
ASSGRDKDFNEQF
>TRBJ2-5|TRBV4-2
ASSLRRGGETQY
>TRBJ2-1|TRBV29-1
SVTAGGVGEQF
>TRBJ1-5|TRBV6-1
ASSGTGEGNQPQH
>TRBJ2-1|TRBV20-1
SASSSNEQF
>TRBJ2-1|TRBV5-1
ASSSSIPRGNNEQF
>TRBJ2-2|TRBV6-5
ASSYGGSTGELF
>TRBJ2-7|TRBV19
ASSTLGGLNEQY